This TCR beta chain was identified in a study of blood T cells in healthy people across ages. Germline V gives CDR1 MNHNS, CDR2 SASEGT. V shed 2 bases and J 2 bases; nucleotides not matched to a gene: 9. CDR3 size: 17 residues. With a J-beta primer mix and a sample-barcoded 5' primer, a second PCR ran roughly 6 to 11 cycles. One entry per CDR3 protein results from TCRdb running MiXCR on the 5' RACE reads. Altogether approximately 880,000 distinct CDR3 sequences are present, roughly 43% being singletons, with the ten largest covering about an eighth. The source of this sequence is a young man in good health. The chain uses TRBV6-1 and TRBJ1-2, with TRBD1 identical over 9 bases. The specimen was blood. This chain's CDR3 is CASSEYSGQGSNYGYTF. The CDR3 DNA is TGTGCCAGCAGTGAATACTCGGGACAGGGATCGAACTATGGCTACACCTTC.